This T cell receptor (beta chain) was identified during a study of brain T cells in children with intractable seizures. Regarding the study as a whole: Absence of clones before surgery may stem from lower sequencing depth. Only CDR3 sequence similarity suggested viral specificity, without known HCMV serostatus.

Trimming pared 5 bases from V and 0 bases from J, leaving 10 bases between. Germline loops: CDR1 SQVTM, CDR2 ANQGSEA. The CDR3 is 13 residues long. Time point here: blood from clinic visit 5 months post-surgery; TSC patient then seizure free. Surgery cases with the highest brain T cell transcript signatures were chosen for sequencing. Before surgery, patients took at least one anti-epileptic drug. Libraries were prepared by immunoSEQ multiplex PCR; TCRdb keeps only in-frame clonotypes and omits some of them. The sample records about 340,000 clones, about 94% being singletons. This clone was found a few times. Its specificity is unknown.

The sample here was peripheral blood, taken 4 to 5 months after surgery. The origin of this receptor is a boy under two years old with tuberous sclerosis and intractable seizures. The rearrangement links TRBV29-1 to TRBJ1-1; D perhaps matches TRBD1 (6 bases). CDR3 loop: CSVQGRMNTEAFF. CDR3 sequence (DNA): TGCAGCGTTCAGGGGAGAATGAACACTGAAGCTTTCTTT.